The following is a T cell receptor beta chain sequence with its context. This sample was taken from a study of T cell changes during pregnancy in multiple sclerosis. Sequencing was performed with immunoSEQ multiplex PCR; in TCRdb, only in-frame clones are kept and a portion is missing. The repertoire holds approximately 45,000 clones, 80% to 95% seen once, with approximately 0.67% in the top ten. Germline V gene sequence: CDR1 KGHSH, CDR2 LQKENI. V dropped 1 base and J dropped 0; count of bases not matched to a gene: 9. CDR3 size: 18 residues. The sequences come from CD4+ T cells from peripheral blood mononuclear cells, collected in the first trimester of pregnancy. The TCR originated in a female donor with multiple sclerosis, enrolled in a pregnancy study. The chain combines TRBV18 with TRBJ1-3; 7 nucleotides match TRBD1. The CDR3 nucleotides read TGTGCCAGCTCACCACTTCGCGAACAGGGGAACTCTGGAAACACCATATATTTT. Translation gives CASSPLREQGNSGNTIYF.